These T cell receptor beta chains were read from a single sample in a study of cytomegalovirus exposure and HLA in healthy donors. The assay was immunoSEQ multiplex PCR, and TCRdb's table has in-frame clones only and misses some. Of about 110,000 clones in the sample, less than 80% were seen once. Input material: PBMCs. The receptor set was obtained from a woman in her thirties or forties in good health and CMV-seronegative. Each CDR3 is given with its conserved first and last residue. D genes are given only for firm matches. Size tells how often a clone was seen (once, few, many) or the class of an expanded clone, and some rows leave it out.

clone_size: NA
j_call: TRBJ1-1
d_call: TRBD1
v_call: TRBV7-2
cdr3_aa: CASSSDRPEFTEAFF
cdr3_nt: TGTGCCAGCAGCTCGGACAGGCCAGAGTTTACTGAAGCTTTCTTT

clone_size: NA
j_call: TRBJ2-2
d_call: TRBD2
v_call: TRBV4-3
cdr3_aa: CASSQDNQLAGELTGELFF
cdr3_nt: TGCGCCAGCAGCCAAGATAATCAACTAGCGGGGGAGCTCACCGGGGAGCTGTTTTTT

clone_size: NA
j_call: TRBJ2-7
d_call: NA
v_call: TRBV25-1
cdr3_aa: CASRKGLGNYEQYF
cdr3_nt: TGTGCCAGCAGGAAGGGACTGGGAAACTACGAGCAGTACTTC

clone_size: NA
j_call: TRBJ1-5
d_call: NA
v_call: TRBV6-5
cdr3_aa: CASSLQGDNQPQHF
cdr3_nt: TGTGCCAGCAGTTTGCAAGGGGACAATCAGCCCCAGCATTTT

clone_size: NA
j_call: TRBJ2-7
d_call: NA
v_call: TRBV4-1
cdr3_aa: CASSPNDRIYEQYF
cdr3_nt: TGCGCCAGCAGCCCGAACGACAGGATTTACGAGCAGTACTTC

clone_size: once
j_call: TRBJ1-1
d_call: NA
v_call: TRBV28
cdr3_aa: CASSYEGDTEAFF
cdr3_nt: TGTGCCAGCAGTTACGAGGGAGACACTGAAGCTTTCTTT

clone_size: NA
j_call: TRBJ2-7
d_call: TRBD1
v_call: TRBV6-1
cdr3_aa: CASRGTVSSYEQYF
cdr3_nt: TGTGCCAGCAGGGGGACAGTGAGCTCCTACGAGCAGTACTTC

clone_size: NA
j_call: TRBJ2-5
d_call: NA
v_call: TRBV18
cdr3_aa: CASSPESPETQYF
cdr3_nt: TGTGCCAGCTCACCGGAGAGTCCAGAGACCCAGTACTTC

clone_size: NA
j_call: TRBJ1-5
d_call: NA
v_call: TRBV6-1
cdr3_aa: CASTHARDQPQHF
cdr3_nt: TGTGCCAGCACTCACGCCAGGGATCAGCCCCAGCATTTT

clone_size: few
j_call: TRBJ2-4
d_call: NA
v_call: TRBV11-2
cdr3_aa: CASSSLLENIQYF
cdr3_nt: TGTGCCAGCAGCTCCCTCCTCGAAAACATTCAGTACTTC

clone_size: once
j_call: TRBJ2-5
d_call: NA
v_call: TRBV19
cdr3_aa: CASSNRQETQYF
cdr3_nt: TGTGCCAGTAGTAACAGGCAAGAGACCCAGTACTTC

clone_size: NA
j_call: TRBJ2-7
d_call: NA
v_call: TRBV27
cdr3_aa: CASSATGNSYEQYF
cdr3_nt: TGTGCCAGCAGTGCGACCGGGAACTCCTACGAGCAGTACTTC

clone_size: NA
j_call: TRBJ1-3
d_call: TRBD1
v_call: TRBV19
cdr3_aa: CASTSTRDRFSPGTIYF
cdr3_nt: TGTGCCAGTACCTCCACTCGGGACAGATTCTCGCCTGGCACCATATATTTT

clone_size: NA
j_call: TRBJ2-2
d_call: NA
v_call: TRBV5-4
cdr3_aa: CASSLARQGNTGELFF
cdr3_nt: TGTGCCAGCAGCTTGGCCCGCCAGGGAAACACCGGGGAGCTGTTTTTT

clone_size: NA
j_call: TRBJ2-6
d_call: NA
v_call: TRBV5-1
cdr3_aa: CASSYRTAGANVLTF
cdr3_nt: TGCGCCAGCAGCTATCGGACAGCTGGGGCCAACGTCCTGACTTTC

clone_size: NA
j_call: TRBJ2-1
d_call: TRBD1
v_call: TRBV28
cdr3_aa: CASSPRGTGGHEQFF
cdr3_nt: TGTGCCAGCAGTCCCAGGGGGACAGGGGGTCATGAGCAGTTCTTC

clone_size: few
j_call: TRBJ2-7
d_call: TRBD1
v_call: TRBV29-1
cdr3_aa: CSVDGTGGHEQYF
cdr3_nt: TGCAGCGTCGACGGGACAGGGGGCCACGAGCAGTACTTC

clone_size: NA
j_call: TRBJ2-3
d_call: NA
v_call: TRBV2
cdr3_aa: CASSRLTPRATDTQYF
cdr3_nt: TGTGCCAGCAGCCGTCTGACTCCGCGTGCAACAGATACGCAGTATTTT

clone_size: NA
j_call: TRBJ2-2
d_call: TRBD2
v_call: TRBV9
cdr3_aa: CASSVEAGYTGELFF
cdr3_nt: TGTGCCAGCAGCGTAGAAGCGGGGTATACCGGGGAGCTGTTTTTT

clone_size: NA
j_call: TRBJ2-1
d_call: TRBD2
v_call: TRBV2
cdr3_aa: CASSEGTSGDEQFF
cdr3_nt: TGTGCCAGCAGTGAGGGGACTAGCGGGGATGAGCAGTTCTTC

clone_size: NA
j_call: TRBJ1-1
d_call: NA
v_call: TRBV27
cdr3_aa: CASSLTGTMNTEAFF
cdr3_nt: TGTGCCAGCAGTTTAACAGGGACTATGAACACTGAAGCTTTCTTT

clone_size: NA
j_call: TRBJ2-3
d_call: NA
v_call: TRBV7-9
cdr3_aa: CASSPRRIEATQYF
cdr3_nt: TGTGCCAGCAGCCCCAGGCGTATAGAAGCAACGCAGTATTTT

clone_size: NA
j_call: TRBJ1-5
d_call: NA
v_call: TRBV2
cdr3_aa: CASRQQGISNQPQHF
cdr3_nt: TGTGCCAGCAGACAACAGGGTATTAGCAATCAGCCCCAGCATTTT

clone_size: NA
j_call: TRBJ1-1
d_call: NA
v_call: TRBV5-1
cdr3_aa: CASSLGGRKSTEAFF
cdr3_nt: TGCGCCAGCAGCTTGGGGGGCAGGAAGAGCACTGAAGCTTTCTTT

clone_size: NA
j_call: TRBJ1-1
d_call: TRBD1
v_call: TRBV28
cdr3_aa: CASSETGAGGTEAFF
cdr3_nt: TGTGCCAGCAGTGAGACAGGGGCCGGGGGCACTGAAGCTTTCTTT

clone_size: NA
j_call: TRBJ2-3
d_call: TRBD2
v_call: TRBV7-2
cdr3_aa: CASSSPGLPQYF
cdr3_nt: TGTGCCAGCAGCTCCCCGGGACTACCGCAGTATTTT

clone_size: NA
j_call: TRBJ1-2
d_call: TRBD1
v_call: TRBV5-1
cdr3_aa: CASSLEGQGSYGYTF
cdr3_nt: TGCGCCAGCAGCTTGGAGGGACAGGGCTCTTATGGCTACACCTTC

clone_size: once
j_call: TRBJ2-1
d_call: TRBD2
v_call: TRBV19
cdr3_aa: CASSMTSGGVYNEQFF
cdr3_nt: TGTGCCAGTAGTATGACTAGCGGGGGGGTGTACAATGAGCAGTTCTTC

clone_size: NA
j_call: TRBJ2-3
d_call: NA
v_call: TRBV5-4
cdr3_aa: CASSLVLNYITDTQYF
cdr3_nt: TGTGCCAGCAGCTTGGTTTTAAACTACATAACAGATACGCAGTATTTT

clone_size: NA
j_call: TRBJ2-5
d_call: NA
v_call: TRBV30
cdr3_aa: CAWRGSGETQYF
cdr3_nt: TGTGCCTGGAGAGGGTCGGGGGAGACCCAGTACTTC

clone_size: NA
j_call: TRBJ2-3
d_call: NA
v_call: TRBV28
cdr3_aa: CATGDTGSTDTQYF
cdr3_nt: TGTGCCACCGGGGATACAGGGAGCACAGATACGCAGTATTTT

clone_size: NA
j_call: TRBJ2-3
d_call: TRBD2
v_call: TRBV27
cdr3_aa: CASSTLDFSGIDTQYF
cdr3_nt: TGTGCCAGCAGCACATTGGACTTTAGCGGGATAGATACGCAGTATTTT

clone_size: NA
j_call: TRBJ2-1
d_call: NA
v_call: TRBV28
cdr3_aa: CASSPGNWKWSGNEQFF
cdr3_nt: TGTGCCAGCAGTCCCGGTAATTGGAAATGGTCGGGCAATGAGCAGTTCTTC

clone_size: NA
j_call: TRBJ1-3
d_call: NA
v_call: TRBV9
cdr3_aa: CASSPREWASGNTIYF
cdr3_nt: TGTGCCAGCAGCCCGAGAGAGTGGGCCTCTGGAAACACCATATATTTT

clone_size: NA
j_call: TRBJ2-7
d_call: NA
v_call: TRBV7-2
cdr3_aa: CASSLGGRMNYEQYF
cdr3_nt: TGTGCCAGCAGCTTAGGAGGGCGTATGAACTACGAGCAGTACTTC

clone_size: NA
j_call: TRBJ2-1
d_call: TRBD2
v_call: TRBV28
cdr3_aa: CASSLTSGRGEQFF
cdr3_nt: TGTGCCAGCAGTTTGACTAGCGGGAGGGGGGAGCAGTTCTTC

clone_size: NA
j_call: TRBJ1-2
d_call: NA
v_call: TRBV28
cdr3_aa: CASKLPPYGYTF
cdr3_nt: TGTGCCAGCAAACTCCCCCCCTATGGCTACACCTTC

clone_size: few
j_call: TRBJ2-1
d_call: NA
v_call: TRBV5-1
cdr3_aa: CASSFWGGANEQFF
cdr3_nt: TGCGCCAGCAGCTTTTGGGGCGGGGCAAATGAGCAGTTCTTC

clone_size: NA
j_call: TRBJ1-1
d_call: NA
v_call: TRBV29-1
cdr3_aa: CSVELSAEAFF
cdr3_nt: TGCAGCGTTGAATTGAGCGCTGAAGCTTTCTTT

clone_size: NA
j_call: TRBJ2-7
d_call: TRBD1
v_call: TRBV19
cdr3_aa: CASTHRDSSYEQYF
cdr3_nt: TGTGCCAGTACCCACCGGGACAGCTCCTACGAGCAGTACTTC

clone_size: NA
j_call: TRBJ2-3
d_call: TRBD2
v_call: TRBV7-9
cdr3_aa: CTSSSRGGVDTQYF
cdr3_nt: TGTACCAGCAGCTCCCGCGGGGGGGTAGATACGCAGTATTTT

clone_size: NA
j_call: TRBJ2-2
d_call: NA
v_call: TRBV10-2
cdr3_aa: CASSDAPQVTGELFF
cdr3_nt: TGCGCCAGCAGTGACGCCCCTCAGGTCACCGGGGAGCTGTTTTTT

clone_size: NA
j_call: TRBJ1-1
d_call: NA
v_call: TRBV18
cdr3_aa: CASSPLGENTEAFF
cdr3_nt: TGTGCCAGCTCACCACTCGGTGAGAACACTGAAGCTTTCTTT

clone_size: NA
j_call: TRBJ2-1
d_call: TRBD2
v_call: TRBV4-1
cdr3_aa: CASSTGTTNEQFF
cdr3_nt: TGCGCCAGCAGCACCGGGACTACCAATGAGCAGTTCTTC

clone_size: few
j_call: TRBJ2-3
d_call: TRBD1
v_call: TRBV2
cdr3_aa: CASAYRGGADTQYF
cdr3_nt: TGTGCCAGCGCCTATCGAGGGGGCGCGGATACGCAGTATTTT

clone_size: NA
j_call: TRBJ2-1
d_call: NA
v_call: TRBV27
cdr3_aa: CASINPGDNEQFF
cdr3_nt: TGTGCCAGCATCAACCCGGGAGACAATGAGCAGTTCTTC

clone_size: NA
j_call: TRBJ2-7
d_call: NA
v_call: TRBV27
cdr3_aa: CASRSRETYEQYF
cdr3_nt: TGTGCCAGCAGGTCCAGGGAAACCTACGAGCAGTACTTC

clone_size: NA
j_call: TRBJ1-6
d_call: TRBD1
v_call: TRBV5-5
cdr3_aa: CASSSTGTGDNSPLHF
cdr3_nt: TGTGCCAGCAGCTCTACCGGGACAGGGGATAATTCACCCCTCCACTTT

clone_size: NA
j_call: TRBJ1-1
d_call: TRBD1
v_call: TRBV4-3
cdr3_aa: CASSLRPRGDTEAFF
cdr3_nt: TGCGCCAGCAGCCTTCGTCCCAGGGGGGACACTGAAGCTTTCTTT

clone_size: NA
j_call: TRBJ1-1
d_call: NA
v_call: TRBV9
cdr3_aa: CASSPLPGNTEAFF
cdr3_nt: TGTGCCAGCAGCCCCCTTCCGGGGAACACTGAAGCTTTCTTT

clone_size: NA
j_call: TRBJ2-1
d_call: TRBD2
v_call: TRBV19
cdr3_aa: CASSFNGRVEQFF
cdr3_nt: TGTGCCAGTAGTTTCAACGGGAGGGTTGAGCAGTTCTTC

clone_size: once
j_call: TRBJ2-4
d_call: TRBD2
v_call: TRBV7-2
cdr3_aa: CASSYSGGRGNIQYF
cdr3_nt: TGTGCCAGCAGCTACAGCGGCGGGAGGGGGAACATTCAGTACTTC

clone_size: few
j_call: TRBJ1-2
d_call: NA
v_call: TRBV28
cdr3_aa: CASKLTGVYGYTF
cdr3_nt: TGTGCCAGCAAATTGACCGGGGTTTATGGCTACACCTTC

clone_size: NA
j_call: TRBJ2-7
d_call: NA
v_call: TRBV5-1
cdr3_aa: CASSLVQGAYEQYF
cdr3_nt: TGCGCCAGCAGCTTGGTTCAGGGCGCCTACGAGCAGTACTTC